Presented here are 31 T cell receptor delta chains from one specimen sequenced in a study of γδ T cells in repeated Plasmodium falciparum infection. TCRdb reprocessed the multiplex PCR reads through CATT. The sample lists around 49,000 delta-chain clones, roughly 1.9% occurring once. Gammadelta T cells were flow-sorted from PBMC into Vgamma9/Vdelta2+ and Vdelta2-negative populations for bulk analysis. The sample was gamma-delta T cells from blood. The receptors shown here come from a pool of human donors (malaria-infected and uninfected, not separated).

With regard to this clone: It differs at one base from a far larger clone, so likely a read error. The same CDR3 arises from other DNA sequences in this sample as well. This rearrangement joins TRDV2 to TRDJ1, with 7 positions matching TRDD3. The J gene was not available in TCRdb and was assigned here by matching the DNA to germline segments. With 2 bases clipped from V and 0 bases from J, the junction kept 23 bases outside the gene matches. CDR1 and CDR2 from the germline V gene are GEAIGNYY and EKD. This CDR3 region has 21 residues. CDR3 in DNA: TGTGCCTGTGACAAACTGCGTGGGGGAAACGCATCCACCCTGTACACCGATAAACTCATCTTT. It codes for CACDKLRGGNASTLYTDKLIF.

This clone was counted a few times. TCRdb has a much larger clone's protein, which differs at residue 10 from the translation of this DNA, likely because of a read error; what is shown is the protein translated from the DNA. The CDR3 protein is CAFLPSSFIRGDIAGNDKLIF. The CDR3 bases are TGTGCCTTCCTTCCCTCCTCCTTCATACGGGGGGATATCGCGGGAAACGATAAACTCATCTTT. The rearrangement joins TRDV3 to TRDJ1, with TRDD3 identical over 8 bases. Germline CDR1 is TVYSNPD and CDR2 is GDNSRS (reference sequence). The trim removed 3 bases at V and 4 bases at J, leaving 31 bases unmatched. The CDR3 consists of 21 residues. The full variable domain, in which reference TRDV3 and TRDJ1 provide the parts outside the CDR3, is CDKVTQSSPDQTVASGSEVVLLCTYDTVYSNPDLFWYRIRPDYSFQFVFYGDNSRSEGADFTQGRFSVKHILTQKAFHLVISPVRTEDSATYYCAFLPSSFIRGDIAGNDKLIFGKGTRVTVEP.

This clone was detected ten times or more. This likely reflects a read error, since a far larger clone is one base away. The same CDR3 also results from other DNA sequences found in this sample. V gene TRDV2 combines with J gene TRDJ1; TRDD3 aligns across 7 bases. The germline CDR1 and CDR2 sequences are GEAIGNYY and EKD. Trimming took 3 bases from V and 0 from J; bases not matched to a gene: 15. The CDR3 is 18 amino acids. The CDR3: CACDLLGWGTPYTDKLIF. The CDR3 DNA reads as TGTGCCTGTGACCTATTAGGGTGGGGGACCCCGTACACCGATAAACTCATCTTT.

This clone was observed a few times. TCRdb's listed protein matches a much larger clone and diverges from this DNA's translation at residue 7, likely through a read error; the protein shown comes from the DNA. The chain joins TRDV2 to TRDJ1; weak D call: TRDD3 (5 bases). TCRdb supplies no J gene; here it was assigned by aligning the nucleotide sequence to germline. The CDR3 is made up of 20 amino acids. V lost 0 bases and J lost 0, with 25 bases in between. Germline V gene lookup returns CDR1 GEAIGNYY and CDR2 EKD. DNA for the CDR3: TGTGCCTGTGACACCCTCCGGGTGGGTACTGGTGGTCAATACACCGATAAACTCATCTTT. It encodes CACDTLRVGTGGQYTDKLIF.

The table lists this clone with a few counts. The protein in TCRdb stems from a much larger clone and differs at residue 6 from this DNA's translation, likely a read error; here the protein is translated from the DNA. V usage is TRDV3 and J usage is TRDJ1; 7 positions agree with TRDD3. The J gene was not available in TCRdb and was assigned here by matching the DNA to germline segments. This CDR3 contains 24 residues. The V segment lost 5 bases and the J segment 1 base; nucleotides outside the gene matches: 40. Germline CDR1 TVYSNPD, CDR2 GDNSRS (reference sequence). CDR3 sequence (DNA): TGTGCCCATGGGGTCTTCTTTTTATACTGGGGACTAACAAGGGTTCGATCTTGCACCGATAAACTCATCTTT. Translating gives CAHGVFFLYWGLTRVRSCTDKLIF.

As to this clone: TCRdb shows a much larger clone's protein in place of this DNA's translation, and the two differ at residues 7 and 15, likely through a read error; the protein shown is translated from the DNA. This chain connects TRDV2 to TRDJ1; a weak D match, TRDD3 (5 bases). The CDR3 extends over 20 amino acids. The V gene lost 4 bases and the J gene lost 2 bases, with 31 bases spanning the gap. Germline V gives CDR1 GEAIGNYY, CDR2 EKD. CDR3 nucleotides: TGTGCCTGTGAACCTATGAGGATAGAAAGGGTTCCAAGGGTGACCGATAAACTCATCTTT. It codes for CACEPMRIERVPRVTDKLIF.

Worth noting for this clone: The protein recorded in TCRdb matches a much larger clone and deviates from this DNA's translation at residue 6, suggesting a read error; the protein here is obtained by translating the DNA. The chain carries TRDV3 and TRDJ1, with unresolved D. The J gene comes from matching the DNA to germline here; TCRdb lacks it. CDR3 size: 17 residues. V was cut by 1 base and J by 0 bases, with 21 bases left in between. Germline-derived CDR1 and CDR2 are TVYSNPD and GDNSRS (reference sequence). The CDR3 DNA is TGTGCCTTTAACCTCTCCCGATCTGCAGCGTACACCGATAAACTCATCTTT. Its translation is CAFNLSRSAAYTDKLIF.

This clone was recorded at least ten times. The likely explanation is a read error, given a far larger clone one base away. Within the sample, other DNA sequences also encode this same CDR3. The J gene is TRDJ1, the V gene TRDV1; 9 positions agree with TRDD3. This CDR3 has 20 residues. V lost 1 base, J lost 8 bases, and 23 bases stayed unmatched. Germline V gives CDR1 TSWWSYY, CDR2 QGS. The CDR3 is CALGEQFHVLGDFAHLKLIF. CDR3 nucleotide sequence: TGTGCTCTTGGGGAACAATTCCACGTACTGGGGGACTTTGCACATTTGAAACTCATCTTT.

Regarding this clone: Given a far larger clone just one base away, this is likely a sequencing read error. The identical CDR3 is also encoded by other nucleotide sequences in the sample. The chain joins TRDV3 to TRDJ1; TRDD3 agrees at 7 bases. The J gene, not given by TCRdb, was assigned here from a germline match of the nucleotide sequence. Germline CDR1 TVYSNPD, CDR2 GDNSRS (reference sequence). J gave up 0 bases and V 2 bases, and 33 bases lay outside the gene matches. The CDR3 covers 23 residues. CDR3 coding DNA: TGTGCCTTTCCCGGGCCCCCTACTGGGGATAGTAGTTACCTTTTTTTGTACACCGATAAACTCATCTTT. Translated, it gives CAFPGPPTGDSSYLFLYTDKLIF. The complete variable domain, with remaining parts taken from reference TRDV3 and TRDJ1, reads CDKVTQSSPDQTVASGSEVVLLCTYDTVYSNPDLFWYRIRPDYSFQFVFYGDNSRSEGADFTQGRFSVKHILTQKAFHLVISPVRTEDSATYYCAFPGPPTGDSSYLFLYTDKLIFGKGTRVTVEP.

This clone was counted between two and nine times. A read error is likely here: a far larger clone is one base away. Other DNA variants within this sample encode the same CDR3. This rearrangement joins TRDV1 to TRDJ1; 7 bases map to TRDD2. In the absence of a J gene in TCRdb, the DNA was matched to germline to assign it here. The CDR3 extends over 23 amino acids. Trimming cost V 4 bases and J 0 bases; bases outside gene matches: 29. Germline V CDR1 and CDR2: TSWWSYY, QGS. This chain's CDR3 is CALGVLSSYPFRRLAFYTDKLIF. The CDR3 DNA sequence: TGTGCTCTTGGGGTCCTTAGTTCCTACCCTTTTCGCCGTCTGGCCTTCTACACCGATAAACTCATCTTT.

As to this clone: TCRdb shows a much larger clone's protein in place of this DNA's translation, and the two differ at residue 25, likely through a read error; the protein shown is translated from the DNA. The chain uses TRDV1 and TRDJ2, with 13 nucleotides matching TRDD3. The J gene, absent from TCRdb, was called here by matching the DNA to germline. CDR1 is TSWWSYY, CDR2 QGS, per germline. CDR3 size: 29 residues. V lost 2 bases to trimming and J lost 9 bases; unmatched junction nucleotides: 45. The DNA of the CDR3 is TGTGCTCTTGGGGAAGTGGACCTTCCGTACTACCTCTATACCTTTACTGGGGGATACGCGGTAAGTGGGGCAACACAACTCTTCTTT. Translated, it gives CALGEVDLPYYLYTFTGGYAVSGATQLFF.

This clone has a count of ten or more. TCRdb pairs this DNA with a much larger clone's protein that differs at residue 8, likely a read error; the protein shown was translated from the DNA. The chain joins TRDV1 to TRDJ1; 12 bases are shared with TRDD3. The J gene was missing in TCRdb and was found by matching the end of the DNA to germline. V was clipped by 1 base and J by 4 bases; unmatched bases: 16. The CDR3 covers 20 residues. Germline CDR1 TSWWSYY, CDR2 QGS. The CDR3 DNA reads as TGTGCTCTTGGGGAACAGTTCTCAGGCCCTCTCTGGGGGATACGCGATAAACTCATCTTT. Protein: CALGEQFSGPLWGIRDKLIF.

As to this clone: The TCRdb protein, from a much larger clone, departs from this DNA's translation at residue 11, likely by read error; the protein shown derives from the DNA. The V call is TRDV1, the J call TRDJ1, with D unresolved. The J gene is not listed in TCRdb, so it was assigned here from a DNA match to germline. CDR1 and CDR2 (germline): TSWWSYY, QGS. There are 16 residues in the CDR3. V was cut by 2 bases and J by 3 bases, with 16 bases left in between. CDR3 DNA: TGTGCTCTTGGGGAAGTCGGAAAAAGGTTCCCCGATAAACTCATCTTT. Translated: CALGEVGKRFPDKLIF.

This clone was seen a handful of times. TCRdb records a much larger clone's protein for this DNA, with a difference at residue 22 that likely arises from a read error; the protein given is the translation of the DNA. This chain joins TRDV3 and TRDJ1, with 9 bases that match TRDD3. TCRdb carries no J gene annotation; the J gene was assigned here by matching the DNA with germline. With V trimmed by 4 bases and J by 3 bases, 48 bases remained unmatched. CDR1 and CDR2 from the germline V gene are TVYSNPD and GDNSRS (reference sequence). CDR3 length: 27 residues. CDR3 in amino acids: CASPKTRSGLPRLLGDRPKVYADKLIF. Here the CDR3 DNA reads TGTGCCTCCCCTAAAACCCGGAGTGGCCTACCCAGATTACTGGGGGACAGGCCCAAGGTGTACGCCGATAAACTCATCTTT. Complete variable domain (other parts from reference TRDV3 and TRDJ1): CDKVTQSSPDQTVASGSEVVLLCTYDTVYSNPDLFWYRIRPDYSFQFVFYGDNSRSEGADFTQGRFSVKHILTQKAFHLVISPVRTEDSATYYCASPKTRSGLPRLLGDRPKVYADKLIFGKGTRVTVEP.

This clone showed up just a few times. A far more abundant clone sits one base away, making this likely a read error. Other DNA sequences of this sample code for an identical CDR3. The CDR3 sequence: CALGELTYWGIRTSSKDTDKLIF. CDR3 DNA: TGTGCTCTTGGGGAACTTACTTACTGGGGGATACGGACCTCCTCTAAGGACACCGATAAACTCATCTTC. The V call is TRDV1, the J call TRDJ1, with TRDD3 matching 13 bases. This CDR3 is built from 23 residues. The germline gives CDR1 TSWWSYY, CDR2 QGS.

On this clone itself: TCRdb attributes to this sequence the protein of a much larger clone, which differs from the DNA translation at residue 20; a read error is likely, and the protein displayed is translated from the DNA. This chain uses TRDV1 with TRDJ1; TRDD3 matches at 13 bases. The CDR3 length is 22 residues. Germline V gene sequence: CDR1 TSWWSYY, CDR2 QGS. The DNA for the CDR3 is TGTGCTCTTGGGGAGATTTCCTACTTGTACTGGGGGATACGTTCACCGACCGATAAACACATCTTT. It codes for CALGEISYLYWGIRSPTDKHIF.

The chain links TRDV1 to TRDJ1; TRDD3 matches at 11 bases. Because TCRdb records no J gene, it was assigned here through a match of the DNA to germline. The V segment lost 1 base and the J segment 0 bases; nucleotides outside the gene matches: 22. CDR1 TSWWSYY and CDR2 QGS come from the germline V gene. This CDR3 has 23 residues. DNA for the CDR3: TGTGCTCTTGGGGAACGGACCTGGGACTGGGGGATAAACCGCATTCGGTACACCGATAAACTCATCTTT. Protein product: CALGERTWDWGINRIRYTDKLIF.

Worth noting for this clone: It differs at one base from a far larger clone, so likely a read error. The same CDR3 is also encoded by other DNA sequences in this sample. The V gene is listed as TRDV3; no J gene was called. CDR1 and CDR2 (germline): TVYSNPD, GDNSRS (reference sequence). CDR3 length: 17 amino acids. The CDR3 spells CASTYSFPHLGEKELIF. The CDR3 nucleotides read TGTGCCTCCACTTATTCCTTCCCCCATCTAGGCGAGAAAGAGCTCATCTTT.

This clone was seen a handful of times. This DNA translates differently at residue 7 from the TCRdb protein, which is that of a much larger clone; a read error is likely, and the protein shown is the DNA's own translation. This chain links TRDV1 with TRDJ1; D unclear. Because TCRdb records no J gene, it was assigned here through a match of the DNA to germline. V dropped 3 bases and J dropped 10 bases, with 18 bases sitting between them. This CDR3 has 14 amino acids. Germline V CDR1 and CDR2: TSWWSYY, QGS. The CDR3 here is CALGDPNGGIRLIF. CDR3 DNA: TGTGCTCTTGGGGACCCTAATGGCGGAATTAGACTCATCTTT.

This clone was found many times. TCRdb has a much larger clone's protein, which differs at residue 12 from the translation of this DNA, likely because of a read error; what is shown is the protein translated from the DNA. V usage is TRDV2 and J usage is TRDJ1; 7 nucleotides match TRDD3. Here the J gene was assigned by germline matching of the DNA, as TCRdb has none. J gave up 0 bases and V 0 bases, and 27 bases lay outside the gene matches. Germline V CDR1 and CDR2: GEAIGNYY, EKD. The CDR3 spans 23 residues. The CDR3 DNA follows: TGTGCCTGTGACACCTTGCTGAGTGGGAAAGTACCGGGGGATTCCCCGTACACCGATAAACTCATCTTT. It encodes CACDTLLSGKVPGDSPYTDKLIF.

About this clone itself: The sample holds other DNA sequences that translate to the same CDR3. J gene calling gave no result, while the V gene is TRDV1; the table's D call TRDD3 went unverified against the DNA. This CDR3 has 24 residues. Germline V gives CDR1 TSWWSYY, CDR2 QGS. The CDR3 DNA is TGTGCTCTTGGGGAATACTCTCCGTTTAATGCGGCCAGCTGGGGGATCTTGTACACCGATAAACTCATCTTC. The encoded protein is CALGEYSPFNAASWGILYTDKLIF.

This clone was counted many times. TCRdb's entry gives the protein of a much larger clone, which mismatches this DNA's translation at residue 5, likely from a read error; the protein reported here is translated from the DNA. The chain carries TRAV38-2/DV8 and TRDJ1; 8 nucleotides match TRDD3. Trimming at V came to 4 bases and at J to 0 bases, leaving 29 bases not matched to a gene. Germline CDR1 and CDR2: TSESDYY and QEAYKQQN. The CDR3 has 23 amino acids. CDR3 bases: TGTGCTTATAGGGGCCGCCGACCCCAAACCGCCCGGGGATACACCGAGTACACCGATAAACTCATCTTT. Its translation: CAYRGRRPQTARGYTEYTDKLIF.

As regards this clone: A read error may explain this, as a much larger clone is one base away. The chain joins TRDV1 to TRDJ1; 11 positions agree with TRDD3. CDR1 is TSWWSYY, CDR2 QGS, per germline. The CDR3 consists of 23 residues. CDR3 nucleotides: TGTGCTCTTGGGGAACTAGGTTCTTTCCTACCTTTAGTGGGGGATACGGCCACCGATAAACCCATCTTT. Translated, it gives CALGELGSFLPLVGDTATDKPIF.

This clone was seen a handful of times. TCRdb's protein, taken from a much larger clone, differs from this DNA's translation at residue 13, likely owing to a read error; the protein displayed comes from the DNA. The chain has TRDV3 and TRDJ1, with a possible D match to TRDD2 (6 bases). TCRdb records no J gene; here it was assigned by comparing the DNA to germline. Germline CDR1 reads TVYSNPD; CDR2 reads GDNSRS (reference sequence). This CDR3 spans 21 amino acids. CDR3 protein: CATLKTVILPGWSPYTDKLIF. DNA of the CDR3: TGTGCTACGCTCAAAACCGTTATCCTACCGGGCTGGAGCCCATACACCGATAAACTCATCTTT.

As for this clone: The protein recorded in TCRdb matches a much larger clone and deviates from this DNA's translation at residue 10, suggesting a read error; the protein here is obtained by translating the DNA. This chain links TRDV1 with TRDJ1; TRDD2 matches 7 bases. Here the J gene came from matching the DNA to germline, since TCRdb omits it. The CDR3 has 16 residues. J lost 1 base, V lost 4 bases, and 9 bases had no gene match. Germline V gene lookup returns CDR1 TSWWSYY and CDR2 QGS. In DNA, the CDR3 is TGTGCTCTTGGGGCAACCTTCCTTCCTCCCACCGATAAACTCATCTTT. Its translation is CALGATFLPPTDKLIF.

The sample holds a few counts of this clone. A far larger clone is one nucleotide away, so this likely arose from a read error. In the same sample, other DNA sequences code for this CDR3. In DNA form, the CDR3 reads TGCGCTCTTGGGGCCGGGACTGGGGGTGTCGATAAACTCATCTTT. It specifies CALGAGTGGVDKLIF. The chain joins TRDV1 to TRDJ1; 8 positions match TRDD3. TCRdb is silent on the J gene; assignment here came from matching the DNA to germline. Germline V gives CDR1 TSWWSYY, CDR2 QGS. The CDR3 extends over 15 amino acids.

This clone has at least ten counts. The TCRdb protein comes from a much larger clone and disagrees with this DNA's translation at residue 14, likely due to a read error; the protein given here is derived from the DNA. Here the CDR3 DNA reads TGTGCCTGTGGGATAGGGGGGATACGTTGGTGCACCGATAGACTCATCTTT. Translating it yields CACGIGGIRWCTDRLIF. The chain combines TRDV2 with TRDJ1; TRDD3 matches at 10 bases. Matching the DNA to germline supplied the J gene, which TCRdb does not give. The CDR3 is 17 amino acids. The germline V gene has CDR1 GEAIGNYY and CDR2 EKD.

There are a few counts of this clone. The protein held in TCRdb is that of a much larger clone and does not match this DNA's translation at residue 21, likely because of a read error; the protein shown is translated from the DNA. In DNA, the CDR3 is TGTGCTCTTGGGACCGCTCCCAAAATGCCGCGTGATAGGGCACTCGGGACCGATAAACTCACCTTT. As protein: CALGTAPKMPRDRALGTDKLTF. J gene calling gave no result, while the V gene is TRDV1; TRDD3, the D gene given by the table, was not confirmed from the DNA. The CDR3 consists of 22 residues. The germline gives CDR1 TSWWSYY, CDR2 QGS.

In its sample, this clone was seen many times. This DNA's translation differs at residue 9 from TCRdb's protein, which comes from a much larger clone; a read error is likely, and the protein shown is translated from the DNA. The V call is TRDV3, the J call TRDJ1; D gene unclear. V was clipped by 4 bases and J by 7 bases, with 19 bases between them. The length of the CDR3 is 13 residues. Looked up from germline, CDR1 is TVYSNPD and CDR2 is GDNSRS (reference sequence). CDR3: CAWNARICSKLIF. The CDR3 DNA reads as TGTGCCTGGAATGCAAGGATTTGCAGTAAACTCATCTTT.

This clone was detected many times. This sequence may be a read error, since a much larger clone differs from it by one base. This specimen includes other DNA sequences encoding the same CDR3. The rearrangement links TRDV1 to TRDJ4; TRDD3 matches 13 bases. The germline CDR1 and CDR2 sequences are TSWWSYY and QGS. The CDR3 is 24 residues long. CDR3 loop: CALGELTFPLPTGPTGGYARPLIF. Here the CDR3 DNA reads TGTGCTCTTGGGGAACTAACTTTTCCGCTTCCTACGGGTCCTACTGGGGGATACGCGAGACCACTGATCTTT.

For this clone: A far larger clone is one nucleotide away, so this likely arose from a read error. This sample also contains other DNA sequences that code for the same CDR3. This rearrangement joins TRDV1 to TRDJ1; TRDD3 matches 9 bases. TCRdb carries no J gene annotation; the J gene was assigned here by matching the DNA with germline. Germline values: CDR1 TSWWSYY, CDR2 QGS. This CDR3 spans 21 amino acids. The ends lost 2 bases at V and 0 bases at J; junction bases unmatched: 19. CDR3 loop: CALGELSPVWGIALYTDKLIF. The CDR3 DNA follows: TGTGCTCTTGGGGAATTAAGTCCTGTATGGGGGATAGCCCTGTACACCGATAAACTCATCTTT.